The present entry profiles one T cell receptor (beta chain) with its context. Antigen: not known. V lost 2 bases to trimming and J lost 0 bases; unmatched junction nucleotides: 17. The CDR3 extends over 21 amino acids. Germline assignment: CDR1 LGHNA and CDR2 YSLEER. The assay was immunoSEQ multiplex PCR, and TCRdb's table has in-frame clones only and misses some. This sample has hundreds of thousands of clones, with approximately 90% found just once. Terminally differentiated effector memory CD45RA+ cells were excluded by CCR7 positive selection of CD45RO-negative cells. The data originate from a study of shared clonotypes between healthy human individuals. Broader study findings: Clonotype sharing among the donors was expected to vary with sequencing depth.

This clonotype was sampled from a young man in good health. Sequenced input: naive CD8+ T cells sorted from blood. The rearrangement uses TRBV4-3 and TRBJ1-5; 9 bases fit TRBD1. Here the CDR3 DNA reads TGCGCCAGCAGCCAACCCAAAGGGGGACAGGGTCCACCGGGTAGCAATCAGCCCCAGCATTTT. Translating it yields CASSQPKGGQGPPGSNQPQHF.